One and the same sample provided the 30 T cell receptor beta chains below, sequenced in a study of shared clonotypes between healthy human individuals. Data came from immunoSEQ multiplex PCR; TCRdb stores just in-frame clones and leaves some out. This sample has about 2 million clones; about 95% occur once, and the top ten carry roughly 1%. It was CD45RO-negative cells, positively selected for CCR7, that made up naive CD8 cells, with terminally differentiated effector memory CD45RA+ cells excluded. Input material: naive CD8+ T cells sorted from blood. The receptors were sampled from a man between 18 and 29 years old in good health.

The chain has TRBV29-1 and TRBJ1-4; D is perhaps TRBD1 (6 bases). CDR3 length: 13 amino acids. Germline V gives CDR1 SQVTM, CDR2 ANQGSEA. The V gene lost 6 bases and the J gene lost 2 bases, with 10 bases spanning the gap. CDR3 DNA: TGCAGCGTCAGGGGTTACACTAATGAAAAACTGTTTTTT. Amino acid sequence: CSVRGYTNEKLFF.

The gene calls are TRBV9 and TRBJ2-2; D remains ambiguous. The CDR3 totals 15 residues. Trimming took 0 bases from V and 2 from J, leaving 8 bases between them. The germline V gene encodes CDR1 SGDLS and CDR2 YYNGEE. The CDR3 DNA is TGTGCCAGCAGCGTAGGAGGCTTCAACACCGGGGAGCTGTTTTTT. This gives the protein CASSVGGFNTGELFF.

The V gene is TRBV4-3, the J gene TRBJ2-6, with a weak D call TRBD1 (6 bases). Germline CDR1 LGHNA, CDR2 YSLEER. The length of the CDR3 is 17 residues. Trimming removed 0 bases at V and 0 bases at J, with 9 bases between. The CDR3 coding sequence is TGCGCCAGCAGCCAAGATGGGGACAACTCTGGGGCCAACGTCCTGACTTTC. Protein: CASSQDGDNSGANVLTF.

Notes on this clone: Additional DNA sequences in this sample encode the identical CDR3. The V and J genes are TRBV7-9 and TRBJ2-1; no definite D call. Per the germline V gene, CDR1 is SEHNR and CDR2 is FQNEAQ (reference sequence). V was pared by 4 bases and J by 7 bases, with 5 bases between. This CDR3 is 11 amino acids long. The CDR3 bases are TGTGCCAGCAGCTGGGTAAATGAGCAGTTCTTC. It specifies CASSWVNEQFF.

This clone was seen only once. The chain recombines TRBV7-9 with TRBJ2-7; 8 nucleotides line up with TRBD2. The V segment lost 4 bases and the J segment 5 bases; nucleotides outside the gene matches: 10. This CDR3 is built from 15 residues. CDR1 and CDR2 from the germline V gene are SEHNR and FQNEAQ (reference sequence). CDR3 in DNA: TGTGCCAGCAGCTCTACGGGAGGGCTAGGAGACGAGCAGTACTTC. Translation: CASSSTGGLGDEQYF.

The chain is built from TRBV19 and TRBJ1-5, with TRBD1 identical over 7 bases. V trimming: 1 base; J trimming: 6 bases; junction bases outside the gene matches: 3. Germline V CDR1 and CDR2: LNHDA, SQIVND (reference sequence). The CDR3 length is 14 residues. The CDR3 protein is CASSIGQGVQPQHF. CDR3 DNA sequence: TGTGCCAGTAGTATAGGACAGGGAGTTCAGCCCCAGCATTTT.

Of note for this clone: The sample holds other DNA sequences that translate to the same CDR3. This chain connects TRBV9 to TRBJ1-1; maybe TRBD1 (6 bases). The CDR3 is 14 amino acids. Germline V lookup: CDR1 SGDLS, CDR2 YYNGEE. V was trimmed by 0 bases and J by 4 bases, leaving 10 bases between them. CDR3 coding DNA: TGTGCCAGCAGCGTAGAAGGGGGTGGCACTGAAGCTTTCTTT. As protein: CASSVEGGGTEAFF.

The CDR3 spells CASSHYPADNYGYTF. CDR3 DNA: TGTGCCAGCAGCCACTACCCGGCGGACAACTATGGCTACACCTTC. This chain connects TRBV6-6 to TRBJ1-2; D remains unclear. Trimming took 6 bases from V and 2 from J, leaving 16 bases between them. In germline, CDR1 is MNHNY, CDR2 SVGAGI (reference sequence). The CDR3 contains 15 residues.

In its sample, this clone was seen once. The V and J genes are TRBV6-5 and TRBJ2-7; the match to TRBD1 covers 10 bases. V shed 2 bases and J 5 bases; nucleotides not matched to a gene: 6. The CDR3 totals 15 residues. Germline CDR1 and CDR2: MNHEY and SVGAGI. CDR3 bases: TGTGCCAGCAGTTACCAGGGACAGGGGCTTGACGAGCAGTACTTC. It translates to CASSYQGQGLDEQYF.

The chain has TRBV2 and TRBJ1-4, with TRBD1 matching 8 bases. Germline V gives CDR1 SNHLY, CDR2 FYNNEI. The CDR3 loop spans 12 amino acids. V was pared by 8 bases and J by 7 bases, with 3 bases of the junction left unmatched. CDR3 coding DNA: TGTGCCAGCCATGGACAGGGTGAAAAACTGTTTTTT. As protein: CASHGQGEKLFF.

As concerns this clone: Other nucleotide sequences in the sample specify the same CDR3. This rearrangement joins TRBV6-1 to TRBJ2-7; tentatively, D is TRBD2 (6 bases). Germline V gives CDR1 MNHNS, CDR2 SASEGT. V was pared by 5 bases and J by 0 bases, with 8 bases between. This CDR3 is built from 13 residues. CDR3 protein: CASSWDSSYEQYF. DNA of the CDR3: TGTGCCAGCAGTTGGGACTCCTCCTACGAGCAGTACTTC.

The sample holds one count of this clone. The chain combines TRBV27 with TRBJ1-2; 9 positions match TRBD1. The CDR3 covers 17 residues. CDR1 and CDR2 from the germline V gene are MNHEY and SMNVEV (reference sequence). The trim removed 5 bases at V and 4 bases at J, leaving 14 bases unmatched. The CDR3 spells CASSLLGQGLSLYGYTF. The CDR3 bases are TGTGCCAGCAGTCTTTTGGGACAGGGCCTTTCCCTCTATGGCTACACCTTC.

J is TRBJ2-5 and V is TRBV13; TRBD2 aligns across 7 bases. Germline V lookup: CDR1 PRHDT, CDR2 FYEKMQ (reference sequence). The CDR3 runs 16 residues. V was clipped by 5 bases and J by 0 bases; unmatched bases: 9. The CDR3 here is CASSPWLADNQETQYF. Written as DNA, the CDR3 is TGTGCCAGCAGCCCCTGGCTAGCGGACAACCAAGAGACCCAGTACTTC. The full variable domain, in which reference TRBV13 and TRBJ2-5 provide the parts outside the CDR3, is AAGVIQSPRHLIKEKRETATLKCYPIPRHDTVYWYQQGPGQDPQFLISFYEKMQSDKGSIPDRFSAQQFSDYHSELNMSSLELGDSALYFCASSPWLADNQETQYFGPGTRLLVL.

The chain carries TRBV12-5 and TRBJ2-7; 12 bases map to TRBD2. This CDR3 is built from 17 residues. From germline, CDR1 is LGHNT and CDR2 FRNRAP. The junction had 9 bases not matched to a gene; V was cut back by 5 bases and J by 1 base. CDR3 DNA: TGTGCTAGTGGTCACCGACTAGCGGGAGTCGGATCCTACGAGCAGTACTTC. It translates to CASGHRLAGVGSYEQYF.

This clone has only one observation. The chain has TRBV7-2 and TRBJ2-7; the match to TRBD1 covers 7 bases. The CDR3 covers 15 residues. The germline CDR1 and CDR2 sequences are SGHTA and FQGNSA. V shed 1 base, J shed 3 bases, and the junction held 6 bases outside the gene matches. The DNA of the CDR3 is TGTGCCAGCAGCTTAGAGCTGGGACAGTACTACGAGCAGTACTTC. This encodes CASSLELGQYYEQYF.

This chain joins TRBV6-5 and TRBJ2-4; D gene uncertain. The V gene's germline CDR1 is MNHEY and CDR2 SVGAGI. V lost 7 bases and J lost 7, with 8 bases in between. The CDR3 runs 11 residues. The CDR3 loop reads CASTTGNIQYF. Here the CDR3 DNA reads TGTGCCAGCACTACCGGGAACATTCAGTACTTC.

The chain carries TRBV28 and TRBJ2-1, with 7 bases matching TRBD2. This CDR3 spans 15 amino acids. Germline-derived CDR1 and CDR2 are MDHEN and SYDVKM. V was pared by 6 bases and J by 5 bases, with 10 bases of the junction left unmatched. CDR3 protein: CASSYPPGGNNEQFF. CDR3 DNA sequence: TGTGCCAGCAGCTACCCCCCCGGGGGGAACAATGAGCAGTTCTTC.

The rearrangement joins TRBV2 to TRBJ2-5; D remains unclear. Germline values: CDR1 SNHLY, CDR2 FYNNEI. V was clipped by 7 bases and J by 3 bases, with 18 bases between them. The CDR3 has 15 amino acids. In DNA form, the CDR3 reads TGTGCCAGCAATGGGCAGGCCACACACGAAGAGACCCAGTACTTC. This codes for CASNGQATHEETQYF.

The CDR3 spells CASSLASSGYNEQFF. The CDR3 region has the DNA TGTGCCAGCAGCTTGGCTTCTAGCGGCTACAATGAGCAGTTCTTC. The chain joins TRBV5-6 to TRBJ2-1, with 7 bases identical to TRBD2. CDR3 length: 15 residues. Looked up from germline, CDR1 is SGHDT and CDR2 is YYEEEE. V gave up 0 bases and J gave up 3 bases; unmatched junction bases: 3.

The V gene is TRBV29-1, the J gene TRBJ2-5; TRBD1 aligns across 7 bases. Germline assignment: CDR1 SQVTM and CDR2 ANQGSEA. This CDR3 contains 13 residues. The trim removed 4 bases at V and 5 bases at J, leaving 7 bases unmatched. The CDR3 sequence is CSVGQGVYETQYF. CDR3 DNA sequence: TGCAGCGTTGGACAGGGTGTATATGAGACCCAGTACTTC.

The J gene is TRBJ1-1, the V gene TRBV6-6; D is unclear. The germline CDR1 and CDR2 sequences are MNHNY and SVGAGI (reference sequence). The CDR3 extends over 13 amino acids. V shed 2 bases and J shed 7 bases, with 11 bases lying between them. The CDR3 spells CASSYTLYGEAFF. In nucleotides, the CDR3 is TGTGCCAGCAGTTACACCCTATACGGTGAAGCTTTCTTT.

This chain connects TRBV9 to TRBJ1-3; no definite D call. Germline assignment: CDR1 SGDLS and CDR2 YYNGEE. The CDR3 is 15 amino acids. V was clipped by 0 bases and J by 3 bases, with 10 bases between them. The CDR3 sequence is CASSVAPDGGNTIYF. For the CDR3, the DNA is TGTGCCAGCAGCGTAGCACCGGACGGTGGAAACACCATATATTTT.

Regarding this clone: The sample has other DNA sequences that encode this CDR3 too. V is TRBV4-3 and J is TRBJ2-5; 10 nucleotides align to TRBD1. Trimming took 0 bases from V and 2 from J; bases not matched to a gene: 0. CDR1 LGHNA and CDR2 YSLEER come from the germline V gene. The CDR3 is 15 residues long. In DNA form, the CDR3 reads TGCGCCAGCAGCCAAGAGGACAGGGGGCAAGAGACCCAGTACTTC. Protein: CASSQEDRGQETQYF.

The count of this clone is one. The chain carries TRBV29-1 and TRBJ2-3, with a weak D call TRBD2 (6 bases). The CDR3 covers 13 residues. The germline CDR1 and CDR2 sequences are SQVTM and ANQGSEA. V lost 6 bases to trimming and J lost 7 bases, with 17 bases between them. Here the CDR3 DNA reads TGCAGCGTGGGGGGAGGAACCCAGAATACGCAGTATTTT. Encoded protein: CSVGGGTQNTQYF.

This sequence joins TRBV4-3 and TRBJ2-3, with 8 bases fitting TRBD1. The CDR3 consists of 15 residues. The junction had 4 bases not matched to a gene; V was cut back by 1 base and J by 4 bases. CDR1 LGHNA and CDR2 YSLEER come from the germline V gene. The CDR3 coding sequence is TGCGCCAGCAGCCAAGTACAGGGGGATGCAGATACGCAGTATTTT. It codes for CASSQVQGDADTQYF.

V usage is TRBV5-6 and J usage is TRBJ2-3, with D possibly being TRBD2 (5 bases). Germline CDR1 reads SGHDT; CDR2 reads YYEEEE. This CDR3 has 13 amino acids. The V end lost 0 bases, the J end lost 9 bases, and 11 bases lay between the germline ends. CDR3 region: CASSLGGSWTQYF. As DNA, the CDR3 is TGTGCCAGCAGCTTGGGTGGGAGCTGGACGCAGTATTTT.

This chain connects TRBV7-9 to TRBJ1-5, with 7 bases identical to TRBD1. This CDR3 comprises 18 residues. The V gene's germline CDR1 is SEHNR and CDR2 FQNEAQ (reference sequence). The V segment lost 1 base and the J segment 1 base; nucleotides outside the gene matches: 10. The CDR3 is CASSLDTVTGPSNQPQHF. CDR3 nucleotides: TGTGCCAGCAGCTTAGACACAGTGACAGGGCCGAGCAATCAGCCCCAGCATTTT.

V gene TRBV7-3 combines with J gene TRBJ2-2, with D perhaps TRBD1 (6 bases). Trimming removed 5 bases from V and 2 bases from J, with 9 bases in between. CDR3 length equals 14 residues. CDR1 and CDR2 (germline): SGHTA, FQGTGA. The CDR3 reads CASSTGHNTGELFF. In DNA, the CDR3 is TGTGCCAGCAGCACGGGACATAACACCGGGGAGCTGTTTTTT.

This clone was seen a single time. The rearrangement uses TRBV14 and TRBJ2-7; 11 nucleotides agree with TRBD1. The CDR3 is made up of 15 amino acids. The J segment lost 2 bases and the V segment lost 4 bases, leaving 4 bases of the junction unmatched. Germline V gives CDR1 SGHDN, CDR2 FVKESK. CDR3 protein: CASSLMGQGAYEQYF. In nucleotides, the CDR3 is TGTGCCAGCAGCCTGATGGGACAGGGGGCCTACGAGCAGTACTTC.

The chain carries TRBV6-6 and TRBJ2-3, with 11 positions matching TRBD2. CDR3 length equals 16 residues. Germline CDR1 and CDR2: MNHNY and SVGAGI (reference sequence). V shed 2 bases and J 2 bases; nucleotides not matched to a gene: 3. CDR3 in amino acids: CASSYGTSGPTDTQYF. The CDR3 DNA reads TGTGCCAGCAGTTACGGGACTAGCGGACCCACAGATACGCAGTATTTT.